The 24 T cell receptor beta chains below were found in one sample sequenced in a study of cytotoxic CD8 clonotypes in ibrutinib-treated CLL. Profiled with immunoSEQ multiplex PCR; TCRdb holds only in-frame clones, not every one. The repertoire holds about 200,000 clones, with 60% to 80% as singletons. The sample consisted of PBMCs, taken after 12 months of ibrutinib treatment. These receptors were taken from a human donor with chronic lymphocytic leukemia.

This chain uses TRBV29-1 with TRBJ2-1, with unresolved D. Germline V gene sequence: CDR1 SQVTM, CDR2 ANQGSEA. Trimming shortened V by 4 bases and J by 5 bases, and 12 bases separated the two germline ends. The CDR3 consists of 13 residues. The CDR3, as DNA: TGCAGCGTTGTAAGGGTCAAGAACAATGAGCAGTTCTTC. It specifies CSVVRVKNNEQFF.

This clone was recorded a few times. This sequence joins TRBV30 and TRBJ1-1; the D is unclear. The CDR3 is made up of 15 amino acids. Trimming removed 3 bases from V and 1 base from J, with 15 bases in between. CDR1 and CDR2 from the germline V gene are GTSNPN and SVGIG (reference sequence). This chain's CDR3 is CAWRVGGVTNTEAFF. CDR3 DNA: TGTGCCTGGAGGGTGGGTGGGGTTACGAACACTGAAGCTTTCTTT.

The gene calls are TRBV7-2 and TRBJ2-3; 8 nucleotides agree with TRBD1. Per germline, CDR1 SGHTA and CDR2 FQGNSA. This CDR3 contains 14 residues. V gave up 5 bases and J gave up 7 bases; unmatched junction bases: 8. CDR3 protein: CASSPGTGWNTQYF. CDR3 DNA: TGTGCCAGCAGCCCAGGGACAGGATGGAATACGCAGTATTTT.

V usage is TRBV6-5 and J usage is TRBJ1-5; D gene ambiguous. Germline lookup yields CDR1 MNHEY and CDR2 SVGAGI. Trimming took 5 bases from V and 0 from J, leaving 5 bases between them. This CDR3 is built from 13 residues. CDR3 in DNA: TGTGCCAGCAGTACTAGTAGCAATCAGCCCCAGCATTTT. This sequence encodes CASSTSSNQPQHF.

This clone was recorded only once. This chain connects TRBV6-5 to TRBJ2-5; 13 nucleotides line up with TRBD2. CDR1 and CDR2 (germline): MNHEY, SVGAGI. The V and J ends lost 5 bases and 5 bases, in that order; junction bases with no gene match: 5. The CDR3 contains 15 residues. Written as DNA, the CDR3 is TGTGCCAGCAGTCGGACTAGCGGGGGTAGGGAGACCCAGTACTTC. It yields the protein CASSRTSGGRETQYF.

The rearrangement uses TRBV19 and TRBJ2-1, with 8 nucleotides matching TRBD2. Unmatched junction bases numbered 7, after V lost 5 bases and J lost 4 bases. This CDR3 has 15 residues. Germline V gene lookup returns CDR1 LNHDA and CDR2 SQIVND (reference sequence). CDR3 sequence reads: CASSYSSGLYNEQFF. In nucleotides, the CDR3 is TGTGCCAGTAGTTATTCTAGCGGGCTTTACAATGAGCAGTTCTTC. Full variable domain (remainder filled in from reference TRBV19 and TRBJ2-1): DGGITQSPKYLFRKEGQNVTLSCEQNLNHDAMYWYRQDPGQGLRLIYYSQIVNDFQKGDIAEGYSVSREKKESFPLTVTSAQKNPTAFYLCASSYSSGLYNEQFFGPGTRLTVL.

There are a few counts of this clone. The genes are TRBV6-1 and TRBJ2-7; D is perhaps TRBD1 (6 bases). Trimming took 6 bases from V and 3 from J, leaving 15 bases between them. The CDR3 length is 14 residues. The germline V gene encodes CDR1 MNHNS and CDR2 SASEGT. CDR3 DNA: TGTGCCAGCAGAAACAGACAGGACCACTACGAGCAGTACTTC. Protein product: CASRNRQDHYEQYF.

The V gene is TRBV9, the J gene TRBJ2-3; TRBD2 agrees at 8 bases. CDR3 length: 16 residues. Trimming at V came to 1 base and at J to 2 bases, leaving 6 bases not matched to a gene. Germline values: CDR1 SGDLS, CDR2 YYNGEE. The CDR3 DNA sequence: TGTGCCAGCAGCGTAACGGAGCGGGGGTCCACAGATACGCAGTATTTT. Protein: CASSVTERGSTDTQYF.

This chain uses TRBV6-5 with TRBJ2-1, with 8 bases matching TRBD2. CDR1 and CDR2 (germline): MNHEY, SVGAGI. J lost 4 bases, V lost 8 bases, and 10 bases had no gene match. The CDR3 length is 15 residues. CDR3 nucleotides: TGTGCCAGCCGTAGGGGTACTAGCGGTTACAATGAGCAGTTCTTC. Translated: CASRRGTSGYNEQFF.

This clone was seen only a few times. The rearrangement joins TRBV7-2 to TRBJ2-7; 9 nucleotides align to TRBD1. The CDR3 contains 15 residues. Germline V gene sequence: CDR1 SGHTA, CDR2 FQGNSA. The V segment lost 5 bases and the J segment 2 bases; nucleotides outside the gene matches: 7. The CDR3: CASSPKTGGPYEQYF. The DNA for the CDR3 is TGTGCCAGCAGCCCAAAGACAGGGGGTCCCTACGAGCAGTACTTC.

This clone was seen more than once but under ten times. The rearrangement links TRBV6-4 to TRBJ1-2; tentative D call: TRBD1 (6 bases). Germline loops: CDR1 MRHNA, CDR2 SNTAGT. CDR3 length: 15 residues. V shed 6 bases and J shed 0 bases, with 14 bases lying between them. This CDR3 is CASSAGHSANYGYTF. In nucleotides, the CDR3 is TGTGCCAGCAGCGCGGGACACTCCGCTAACTATGGCTACACCTTC.

This clone was seen just once. The chain is built from TRBV5-1 and TRBJ1-4, with 9 nucleotides matching TRBD1. CDR1 and CDR2 (germline): SGHRS, YFSETQ. CDR3 length: 15 amino acids. J gave up 6 bases and V 4 bases, and 7 bases lay outside the gene matches. CDR3 sequence (DNA): TGCGCCAGCAGCCTAGGGACAGGGTATGATGAAAAACTGTTTTTT. This gives the protein CASSLGTGYDEKLFF.

V is TRBV18 and J is TRBJ2-4, with D maybe TRBD2 (6 bases). V lost 6 bases and J lost 0, with 15 bases in between. Per germline, CDR1 KGHSH and CDR2 LQKENI. The CDR3 sequence is 16 residues long. The CDR3 is CASSRLGDQAKNIQYF. Here the CDR3 DNA reads TGTGCCAGCTCCCGACTAGGGGACCAAGCCAAAAACATTCAGTACTTC.

Worth noting for this clone: At one end, the junction sequence differs from germline, possibly due to a read error. The rearrangement joins TRBV5-1 to TRBJ1-1; 7 bases fit TRBD1. Germline V gene data show CDR1 as SGHRS and CDR2 as YFSETQ. The CDR3 runs to 14 residues. The CDR3, as DNA: TGCGCCAGCAGCCCCGACCCCACAGGGGACCATTACGATTTT. It encodes CASSPDPTGDHYDF. The full variable domain, with the rest looked up from reference TRBV5-1 and TRBJ1-1, is KAGVTQTPRYLIKTRGQQVTLSCSPISGHRSVSWYQQTPGQGLQFLFEYFSETQRNKGNFPGRFSGRQFSNSRSEMNVSTLELGDSALYLCASSPDPTGDHYDFGQGTRLTVV.

CDR3 DNA sequence: TGCGCCAGCAGCCCCGGAACCGTCTGGGGGAATGAGCAGTTCTTC. It is translated as CASSPGTVWGNEQFF. The chain is built from TRBV5-1 and TRBJ2-1; the D call may be TRBD1 or TRBD2 (5 bases each). The germline gives CDR1 SGHRS, CDR2 YFSETQ. V was pared by 4 bases and J by 7 bases, with 18 bases between. This CDR3 has 15 residues.

This sequence joins TRBV30 and TRBJ2-3, with 9 bases fitting TRBD2. Per germline, CDR1 GTSNPN and CDR2 SVGIG (reference sequence). This CDR3 is 15 amino acids long. J lost 5 bases, V lost 3 bases, and 9 bases had no gene match. This CDR3 reads CAWRDLAGWGDTQYF. DNA for the CDR3: TGTGCCTGGAGGGACCTAGCGGGATGGGGAGATACGCAGTATTTT.

This chain connects TRBV5-8 to TRBJ1-5, with 7 bases matching TRBD1. The V segment lost 2 bases and the J segment 1 base; nucleotides outside the gene matches: 3. The CDR3 extends over 15 amino acids. Germline assignment: CDR1 SGHTS and CDR2 YDEGEE. The CDR3 DNA reads TGTGCCAGCAGCTTCGGGACAGAGAGCAATCAGCCCCAGCATTTT. Its protein is CASSFGTESNQPQHF.

The rearrangement uses TRBV6-5 and TRBJ2-7; TRBD2 agrees at 7 bases. Germline trimming cut 10 bases from V and 6 bases from J; bases unmatched to any gene: 6. Germline lookup yields CDR1 MNHEY and CDR2 SVGAGI. The CDR3 covers 11 residues. Here the CDR3 reads CATVERGEQYF. The CDR3 DNA is TGTGCCACCGTCGAGCGGGGCGAGCAGTACTTC.

This chain links TRBV5-4 with TRBJ2-5; the match to TRBD2 covers 7 bases. This CDR3 is built from 14 residues. CDR1 and CDR2 from the germline V gene are SGHNT and YYREEE (reference sequence). The V segment lost 4 bases and the J segment 5 bases; nucleotides outside the gene matches: 8. The CDR3 region has the DNA TGTGCCAGCAGCGCCCGGGGAGGGCGTGAGACCCAGTACTTC. This encodes CASSARGGRETQYF. Complete variable domain (other parts from reference TRBV5-4 and TRBJ2-5): ETGVTQSPTHLIKTRGQQVTLRCSSQSGHNTVSWYQQALGQGPQFIFQYYREEENGRGNFPPRFSGLQFPNYSSELNVNALELDDSALYLCASSARGGRETQYFGPGTRLLVL.

This clone showed up many times. Sequence at one end of the junction differs from germline and may be a read error. The chain employs TRBV7-2 and TRBJ1-1; the D is unclear. The CDR3 is 10 amino acids. Germline loops: CDR1 SGHTA, CDR2 FQGNSA. In nucleotides, the CDR3 is TGTGCCAGCAGCTTAGCGGGCCAAGAGTTT. Amino acid sequence: CASSLAGQEF.

The V gene is TRBV2, the J gene TRBJ1-2; D may be TRBD1 (6 bases). The CDR3 spans 13 residues. Trimming removed 5 bases from V and 7 bases from J, with 14 bases in between. Germline values: CDR1 SNHLY, CDR2 FYNNEI. The CDR3 here is CASSKQGISGYTF. CDR3 in DNA: TGTGCCAGCAGTAAGCAGGGGATTAGTGGCTACACCTTC.

The chain couples TRBV5-1 to TRBJ2-5, with unresolved D. CDR1 is SGHRS, CDR2 YFSETQ, per germline. Trimming left V 5 bases short and J 4 bases short, with 6 bases between. This CDR3 has 11 residues. The chain's CDR3 is CASRAGETQYF. In nucleotides, the CDR3 is TGCGCCAGCAGGGCCGGAGAGACCCAGTACTTC.

The V gene is TRBV7-9, the J gene TRBJ1-1, with D hard to call. The CDR3 runs to 13 residues. Germline V gives CDR1 SEHNR, CDR2 FQNEAQ (reference sequence). V was clipped by 8 bases and J by 0 bases, with 10 bases between them. The CDR3 region is CASEKFMNTEAFF. The CDR3 coding sequence is TGTGCCAGCGAGAAATTCATGAACACTGAAGCTTTCTTT.

The chain joins TRBV4-3 to TRBJ1-1; weak D call: TRBD1 (5 bases). V was pared by 2 bases and J by 4 bases, with 14 bases between. The CDR3 loop spans 15 amino acids. Germline loops: CDR1 LGHNA, CDR2 YSLEER. CDR3 protein: CASSQSTWGGTEAFF. CDR3 DNA: TGCGCCAGCAGCCAATCGACATGGGGGGGCACTGAAGCTTTCTTT.